Listed here are 26 T cell receptor beta chains from one sample, sequenced in a study of blood T cells in healthy people across ages. Together with a sample-barcoded 5' primer, a J-beta primer mix was included in a second PCR lasting about 7 to 11 cycles. MiXCR was run by TCRdb on the 5' RACE reads, yielding one entry per CDR3 protein. The table lists 600,000 to 900,000 distinct CDR3 sequences, roughly 24% of them singletons. The same sample was also used in a study of T cells of mothers and their children.

The sequenced sample was blood. The receptors derive from a boy aged 5-17 years in good health.

The rearrangement links TRBV5-1 to TRBJ1-1; 7 bases match TRBD1. The J segment lost 3 bases and the V segment lost 4 bases, leaving 6 bases of the junction unmatched. There are 14 residues in the CDR3. The germline V gene encodes CDR1 SGHRS and CDR2 YFSETQ. The CDR3 nucleotides are TGCGCCAGCAGCCCCCAGGGGGGCTACACTGAAGCTTTCTTT. Translating gives CASSPQGGYTEAFF.

This clonotype was seen a handful of times. The rearrangement links TRBV6-2 or TRBV6-3 to TRBJ2-5; tentative D call: TRBD1 (5 bases). Deletions cut 6 bases from V and 12 bases from J, with 20 bases between. There are 13 residues in the CDR3. CDR1 is MNHEY, CDR2 SVGEGT, per germline. The CDR3 nucleotides are TGTGCCAGCAGCCCCCCCCTGACAGCGCGCGAGTACTTC. It yields the protein CASSPPLTAREYF.

This clonotype was detected a few times. The gene calls are TRBV6-1 and TRBJ2-3; tentative D call: TRBD2 (5 bases). The CDR3 runs to 14 residues. The V gene lost 4 bases and the J gene lost 7 bases, with 15 bases spanning the gap. Germline lookup yields CDR1 MNHNS and CDR2 SASEGT. The CDR3 loop is CASSGNWRANTQYF. The DNA for the CDR3 is TGTGCCAGCAGTGGGAACTGGCGGGCAAATACGCAGTATTTT.

Only a few counts were recorded for this clonotype. J is TRBJ2-5 and V is TRBV10-3; 8 positions agree with TRBD1. Germline-derived CDR1 and CDR2 are ENHRY and SYGVKD. J lost 4 bases, V lost 5 bases, and 15 bases had no gene match. The CDR3 covers 17 residues. CDR3 DNA: TGTGCCATCAGTCAGGGGGCGCGGGGTTCTCCACGAGAGACCCAGTACTTC. Protein: CAISQGARGSPRETQYF.

The chain has TRBV2 and TRBJ1-2; 7 nucleotides match TRBD1. The CDR3 runs to 13 residues. The germline CDR1 and CDR2 sequences are SNHLY and FYNNEI. In nucleotides, the CDR3 is TGTGCAAGGGACAGACAGAGCCTCTATGGCTACACCTTC. It codes for CARDRQSLYGYTF.

CDR3 nucleotides: TGTGCCAGCAGTTATCCAGGGGGCAACACTGAAGCTTTCTTT. Translation gives CASSYPGGNTEAFF. This chain links TRBV6-6 with TRBJ1-1; 8 bases are shared with TRBD1. Germline CDR1 is MNHNY and CDR2 is SVGAGI (reference sequence). Unmatched junction bases numbered 2, after V lost 3 bases and J lost 2 bases. CDR3 size: 14 residues.

CDR3 bases: TGTGCCAGCAGCCAGCAGGATATTGGAGGCTACACCTTC. Translation gives CASSQQDIGGYTF. The rearrangement joins TRBV3-1 to TRBJ1-2; D gene unclear. Germline CDR1 LGHDT, CDR2 YNNKEL (reference sequence). There are 13 residues in the CDR3. Trimming shortened V by 3 bases and J by 8 bases, and 13 bases separated the two germline ends.

The J gene is TRBJ2-7, the V gene TRBV20-1, with D possibly matching TRBD2 (5 bases). Germline values: CDR1 DFQATT, CDR2 SNEGSKA (reference sequence). Trimming took off 3 bases at V and 2 bases at J, with 14 bases between the two ends. The CDR3 spans 14 residues. This CDR3 is CSASPPLAAYEQYF. CDR3 nucleotides: TGCAGTGCTAGTCCCCCCCTAGCTGCCTACGAGCAGTACTTC.

This clonotype has only a few counts. The rearrangement links TRBV25-1 to TRBJ2-5, with TRBD2 matching 14 bases. Germline CDR1 and CDR2: MGHDK and SYGVNS. V lost 4 bases to trimming and J lost 3 bases; unmatched junction nucleotides: 4. The CDR3 contains 16 residues. CDR3 residues: CASSVGTSGGEETQYF. CDR3 bases: TGTGCCAGCAGTGTCGGGACTAGCGGGGGAGAAGAGACCCAGTACTTC.

This clonotype has a count of ten or more. The chain uses TRBV20-1 and TRBJ2-6; no definite D call. The germline V gene encodes CDR1 DFQATT and CDR2 SNEGSKA (reference sequence). Between the trimmed V and J ends, which lost 5 bases and 1 base, there was a span of 6 bases. The CDR3 covers 13 residues. This chain's CDR3 is CSAPTSGANVLTF. The CDR3, as DNA: TGCAGTGCTCCCACGTCTGGGGCCAACGTCCTGACTTTC.

The rearrangement links TRBV30 to TRBJ2-1; D gene uncertain. The V gene lost 1 base and the J gene lost 9 bases, with 4 bases spanning the gap. The CDR3 is made up of 10 amino acids. CDR1 and CDR2 (germline): GTSNPN, SVGIG (reference sequence). CDR3 nucleotides: TGTGCCTGGAGTGATGCTGAGCAGTTCTTC. It is translated as CAWSDAEQFF. Together with reference TRBV30 and TRBJ2-1, the CDR3 gives the full variable domain: SQTIHQWPATLVQPVGSPLSLECTVEGTSNPNLYWYRQAAGRGLQLLFYSVGIGQISSEVPQNLSASRPQDRQFILSSKKLLLSDSGFYLCAWSDAEQFFGPGTRLTVL.

This clonotype turned up a few times. The genes are TRBV7-9 and TRBJ2-1, with D possibly being TRBD1 (5 bases). Germline CDR1 SEHNR, CDR2 FQNEAQ (reference sequence). V was shortened by 11 bases and J by 6 bases, with 17 bases between the two germline ends. The CDR3 runs 13 residues. CDR3 DNA: TGTGCCCCTTCAGGGCCTTCACTCAATGAGCAGTTCTTC. As protein: CAPSGPSLNEQFF.

The chain links TRBV25-1 to TRBJ1-4, with D hard to call. V was pared by 3 bases and J by 0 bases, with 5 bases between. Germline CDR1 reads MGHDK; CDR2 reads SYGVNS. This CDR3 spans 14 amino acids. CDR3 in amino acids: CASSDISTNEKLFF. For the CDR3, the DNA is TGTGCCAGCAGTGACATATCAACTAATGAAAAACTGTTTTTT.

Only a few counts were recorded for this clonotype. This chain links TRBV12-3 or TRBV12-4 with TRBJ1-1; no definite D call. V was pared by 3 bases and J by 9 bases, with 23 bases between. This CDR3 spans 16 amino acids. As DNA, the CDR3 is TGTGCCAGCAGTTTTAGTCCCGTGGTTGGGGTTAGTAAAGCTTTCTTT. It encodes CASSFSPVVGVSKAFF.

The chain uses TRBV11-2 and TRBJ2-1; no reliable D call. Germline CDR1 SGHAT, CDR2 FQNNGV. The CDR3 covers 11 residues. V was clipped by 5 bases and J by 10 bases, with 9 bases between them. The CDR3 bases are TGTGCCAGCAGCACTGAAGGGGAGCAGTTCTTC. This gives the protein CASSTEGEQFF.

This chain's CDR3 is CASSHSPGVAYGYTF. The CDR3 nucleotides read TGTGCCAGCAGCCATTCCCCTGGTGTGGCCTATGGCTACACCTTC. V usage is TRBV4-2 and J usage is TRBJ1-2, with D unclear. Per germline, CDR1 LGHNA and CDR2 YNFKEQ. Trimming removed 3 bases at V and 4 bases at J, with 15 bases between. This CDR3 comprises 15 residues.

This clonotype was observed a handful of times. The chain uses TRBV5-1 and TRBJ2-1; D is perhaps TRBD1 or TRBD2 (5 bases each). The CDR3 has 13 amino acids. V was clipped by 5 bases and J by 5 bases, with 11 bases between them. The V gene's germline CDR1 is SGHRS and CDR2 YFSETQ. CDR3 sequence (DNA): TGCGCCAGCAGGCCGGGACCCGACAATGAGCAGTTCTTC. It translates to CASRPGPDNEQFF.

This clonotype was detected ten times or more. The chain couples TRBV28 to TRBJ2-5; the match to TRBD2 covers 10 bases. J lost 0 bases, V lost 3 bases, and 22 bases had no gene match. The V gene's germline CDR1 is MDHEN and CDR2 SYDVKM. The CDR3 is 22 residues long. CDR3 residues: CASSFPPFSRVAGGIYQETQYF. As DNA, the CDR3 is TGTGCCAGCAGTTTCCCTCCCTTCTCAAGGGTAGCGGGGGGCATCTACCAAGAGACCCAGTACTTC.

This clonotype was observed a handful of times. This chain links TRBV19 with TRBJ1-2; D is unresolved. The length of the CDR3 is 12 residues. Germline-derived CDR1 and CDR2 are LNHDA and SQIVND (reference sequence). Trimming took 3 bases from V and 2 from J, leaving 4 bases between them. CDR3 nucleotides: TGTGCCAGTAGTATCCAGAACTATGGCTACACCTTC. This sequence encodes CASSIQNYGYTF.

The rearrangement links TRBV7-9 to TRBJ1-4; possibly TRBD1 for D (5 bases). The germline V and J ends were trimmed by 4 bases and 8 bases, with 14 bases remaining between them. This CDR3 region has 14 residues. Germline loops: CDR1 SEHNR, CDR2 FQNEAQ (reference sequence). CDR3 DNA sequence: TGTGCCAGCAGCTCCGAGGGGTTTAGCGAAAAACTGTTTTTT. Translated, it gives CASSSEGFSEKLFF.

This clonotype has just a few counts. The chain links TRBV29-1 to TRBJ2-5; the match to TRBD2 covers 13 bases. The V gene's germline CDR1 is SQVTM and CDR2 ANQGSEA. Losses at the gene ends were 3 bases for V and 4 bases for J; bases not matched to a gene: 11. The CDR3 length is 17 residues. In nucleotides, the CDR3 is TGCAGCGTTGAGAAGGCCCCCGGGACTAGCGGGGTAGAGACCCAGTACTTC. It codes for CSVEKAPGTSGVETQYF.

V is TRBV5-1 and J is TRBJ1-6, with D possibly TRBD1 on 5 matching bases. The CDR3 totals 16 residues. V was cut by 1 base and J by 8 bases, with 16 bases left in between. The germline V gene encodes CDR1 SGHRS and CDR2 YFSETQ. This chain's CDR3 is CASSLSGTGGDSPLHF. In nucleotides, the CDR3 is TGCGCCAGCAGCTTGTCGGGGACGGGAGGGGATTCACCCCTCCACTTT.

Concerning this clonotype itself: One end of the junction is discordant with germline, which a read error may explain. The V and J genes are TRBV20-1 and TRBJ1-1; no clear D gene. The CDR3 runs to 15 residues. Germline CDR1 reads DFQATT; CDR2 reads SNEGSKA (reference sequence). The CDR3: CSGTTSAAMNTEAFF. For the CDR3, the DNA is TGCAGTGGGACGACTTCAGCAGCCATGAACACTGAAGCGTTCTTT.

This clonotype has just a few counts. The genes are TRBV12-3 or TRBV12-4 and TRBJ2-5; 9 bases match TRBD2. TRBJ2-7 explains the end of the DNA better; the J call may be wrong. The CDR3 length is 14 residues. The CDR3 sequence is CASSFRRGGYEQYF. CDR3 nucleotides: TGTGCCAGCAGTTTCCGGCGGGGGGGCTACGAGCAGTACTTC.

This clonotype was picked up a small number of times. The V gene is TRBV7-9, the J gene TRBJ2-5; either TRBD1 or TRBD2 may supply D (6 bases each). V lost 4 bases, J lost 4 bases, and 13 bases lay in between. CDR1 and CDR2 from the germline V gene are SEHNR and FQNEAQ (reference sequence). This CDR3 is 14 amino acids long. The chain's CDR3 is CASSYQQGGETQYF. CDR3 coding DNA: TGTGCCAGCAGCTATCAACAGGGAGGAGAGACCCAGTACTTC.

This clonotype was picked up a small number of times. The gene calls are TRBV7-2 and TRBJ2-4, with 8 nucleotides matching TRBD2. J gave up 2 bases and V 5 bases, and 2 bases lay outside the gene matches. Germline V lookup: CDR1 SGHTA, CDR2 FQGNSA. The CDR3 extends over 14 amino acids. CDR3 in DNA: TGTGCCAGCAGCCGCGGGGGGACCAAAAACATTCAGTACTTC. This gives the protein CASSRGGTKNIQYF.